Included here is one T cell receptor (beta chain) sequence, with context. Its specificity is unknown. V lost 5 bases to trimming and J lost 6 bases; unmatched junction nucleotides: 6. The CDR3 consists of 14 residues. Germline V gene sequence: CDR1 SGHTA, CDR2 FQGTGA. This entry comes from a study of T-cell reconstitution after alpha-beta-depleted transplantation in children. Points from the study as a whole: Diversity of TCRbeta at day 60 was high in some patients, arising from surviving recipient T cells and thymic progenitors. T-cell numbers and diversity, one year after transplant, stemmed largely from T cells that were newly produced.

Unique molecular identifiers were used in preparing the TCRbeta library. MiXCR, run by TCRdb on the PCR reads, gives a single entry per CDR3 protein. The sample holds roughly 400,000 distinct CDR3 sequences, about 40% seen once. Material: PBMCs, obtained before TCRalphabeta/CD19-depleted stem cell transplant. This rearrangement joins TRBV7-3 to TRBJ2-3, with 9 bases aligning to TRBD1. This clonotype was sampled from a girl aged 2-9 years with aplastic anemia, due to receive a stem cell transplant. The CDR3 loop reads CASSTSTGGDTQYF. CDR3 nucleotides: TGTGCCAGCAGCACCTCGACAGGGGGGGATACGCAGTATTTT.